These T cell receptor beta chains were read from a single sample in a study of regulatory T cells in long-lasting Graves disease. Each CDR3 protein gets one entry after TCRdb re-called the multiplex PCR reads with MiXCR. The sample has approximately 400,000 distinct CDR3 sequences, approximately 15% seen once. Another study also made use of these data, one on T cells in Graves' hyperthyroidism and ophthalmopathy.

The specimen was peripheral blood mononuclear cells (PBMCs), collected at new diagnosis, from a patient treated with antithyroid drugs. These receptors originate from a woman in her thirties with Graves disease. The conserved cysteine and the conserved F or W are not part of the CDR3 here.

V,J,CDR3
TRBV30,TRBJ1-5,AWSGAGRYNQPQH
TRBV6-2/TRBV6-3,TRBJ2-5,ASRSGTPPTQY
TRBV29-1,TRBJ2-5,SVKSGQETQY
TRBV29-1,TRBJ2-2,SVKGLAGDTGELF
TRBV7-2,TRBJ2-1,ASSQMGVSSRYNEQF
TRBV12-3/TRBV12-4,TRBJ2-3,ASRPAGRGPPADTQY
TRBV7-9,TRBJ2-1,ASSSTSREQF
TRBV5-6,TRBJ1-1,ASGQGPTEAF
TRBV13,TRBJ1-5,ASSLQNQPQH
TRBV12-3/TRBV12-4,TRBJ1-5,ASSISNQPQH
TRBV24-1,TRBJ2-1,ATMGDTTLNEQF
TRBV11-3,TRBJ1-4,ASSLGRETTNEKLF
TRBV2,TRBJ2-1,ASKKEGYNEQS
TRBV7-3,TRBJ2-3,ASRGQGAGDTQY
TRBV5-6,TRBJ2-2,ASSLSYGELF
TRBV20-1,TRBJ1-1,SARPQTGGDTEAF